The rows below give T cell receptor beta chains drawn from one sample of a study of blood T cell repertoires in COVID-19. Sequencing used immunoSEQ multiplex PCR; TCRdb keeps in-frame clones, though not all of them. The data hold approximately 200,000 clones, with about 82% observed a single time. Material: peripheral blood. These receptors all come from a woman in her 30s with acute or convalescent COVID-19. Both conserved end residues are part of each CDR3. A D gene is named only where the DNA matches it firmly. Size tells how often a clone was seen (once, few, many) or the class of an expanded clone, and some rows leave it out.

V	J	D	size	DNA	CDR3
TRBV5-1	TRBJ1-2	NA	NA	TGCGCCAGCAGCTTGATAAGCCAGGTCATATATGGCTACACCTTC	CASSLISQVIYGYTF
TRBV19	TRBJ1-1	NA	NA	TGTGCCAGTAGTCCGGGACTGGACCGCGCTGAAGCTTTCTTT	CASSPGLDRAEAFF
TRBV19	TRBJ2-1	NA	NA	TGTGCCAGTAAGCGGCTCAATGAGCAGTTCTTC	CASKRLNEQFF
TRBV30	TRBJ1-1	NA	NA	TGTGCCTGGTGGAGTAACACTGAAGCTTTCTTT	CAWWSNTEAFF
TRBV28	TRBJ1-3	NA	NA	TGTGCCAGCAGTTTAGCCGGTTTCTCTGGAAACACCATATATTTT	CASSLAGFSGNTIYF
TRBV5-1	TRBJ1-5	NA	NA	TGCGCCAGCAGCTTCAGCGGGGGTCAGCCCCAGCATTTT	CASSFSGGQPQHF
TRBV7-2	TRBJ1-4	NA	NA	TGTGCCAGCAGCACACGGGGTTCCGCGGAAGAAAAACTGTTTTTT	CASSTRGSAEEKLFF
TRBV11-2	TRBJ2-7	TRBD2	NA	TGTGCCAGCAGCCCCCGGGGACTAGCGGGAGACGAGCAGTACTTC	CASSPRGLAGDEQYF
TRBV11-3	TRBJ2-3	NA	few	TGTGCCAGCAGCTTTTCGGGGGGCAGTGGCACAGATACGCAGTATTTT	CASSFSGGSGTDTQYF
TRBV27	TRBJ1-5	NA	few	TGTGCCAGCAGAGGGGGTTTTGGCAATCAGCCCCAGCATTTT	CASRGGFGNQPQHF
TRBV9	TRBJ1-2	TRBD1	NA	TGTGCCAGCAGCGTAGCAGGACAGGGTTGGGGTCTAGGCTATACCTTC	CASSVAGQGWGLGYTF
TRBV5-6	TRBJ2-7	TRBD2	NA	TGTGCCAGCAGTCTAGCGGGGAGCCGCTCCTACGAGCAGTACTTC	CASSLAGSRSYEQYF
TRBV7-9	TRBJ2-5	TRBD2	NA	TGTGCCAGCAGCTTATCCGGAACTAGCGGGCCTCAAGAGACCCAGTACTTC	CASSLSGTSGPQETQYF
TRBV5-6	TRBJ1-2	TRBD1	NA	TGTGCCAGCAGCAGACAGGGTATGCGCTATGGCTACACCTTC	CASSRQGMRYGYTF
TRBV7-8	TRBJ1-2	NA	NA	TGTGCCAGCAGCTTAGGAGGGAGTTTCTATGGCTACACCTTC	CASSLGGSFYGYTF
TRBV4-1	TRBJ2-1	TRBD1	NA	TGCGCCAGCAGCCAACAGGGGGCCTCCTACAATGAGCAGTTCTTC	CASSQQGASYNEQFF